This TCR beta chain was observed in a study of T cells expressing NK-cell markers. Study background: The study drew TCR beta repertoires from sorted CD3+CD56+NKG2C+, CD3+CD56+NKG2C- and CD3+CD56-NKG2C+ T cells. Sequenced donors, eight in total, included seven who were HCMV-seropositive and one who was seronegative.

TCRdb re-called the 5' RACE reads and shows each CDR3 protein once, DNA omitted. The sample table includes roughly 430,000 distinct CDR3 sequences. CDR1 DFQATT and CDR2 SNEGSKA come from the germline V gene (reference sequence). The CDR3 totals 17 residues. This chain joins TRBV20-1 and TRBJ2-5; TCRdb returns TRBD1, unconfirmable since there is no DNA. This receptor was obtained from a woman between 18 and 70 years old in good health. Sequenced input: blood T cells: a sorted CD56 or NKG2C T cell subset, CD4+ or CD8+ T cells, or bulk PBMC T cells (not recorded which). The CDR3 region is CSAPRPNGGFPEETQYF.